This TCR beta chain emerged from a study of early T cells in non-severe SARS-CoV-2 infection. Individual cDNA molecules were tagged with unique molecular identifiers, the study reported. One entry per CDR3 protein, called by TCRdb with MiXCR from the 5' RACE reads. The repertoire consists of around 75,000 distinct CDR3 sequences, with roughly 9.5% occurring once and the leading ten covering just under 6%. CDR3 length: 13 amino acids. V trimming: 7 bases; J trimming: 6 bases; junction bases outside the gene matches: 4. Germline CDR1 is SQVTM and CDR2 is ANQGSEA. This clonotype was counted many times. The chain couples TRBV29-1 to TRBJ2-2; 11 bases line up with TRBD1. Source material: whole blood. The receptor comes from an adult who was a healthcare worker with PCR-confirmed SARS-CoV-2 infection or an uninfected control (not recorded which). The CDR3 DNA sequence: TGCAGCGGGGGGGACAGGGGGTCCGGGGAGCTGTTTTTT. Encoded protein: CSGGDRGSGELFF.